This T cell receptor beta chain was identified in a study of molecular identifiers for immune sequencing clone quantification. V lost 3 bases and J lost 8; bases outside the gene matches: 5. From germline, CDR1 is SGDLS and CDR2 YYNGEE. The CDR3 runs to 13 residues. MiXCR was run by TCRdb on the PCR reads, yielding one entry per CDR3 protein. Of roughly 630,000 distinct CDR3 sequences listed, 25% are singletons. The chain employs TRBV9 and TRBJ2-1; 7 bases are a match to TRBD2. What was sequenced was naive CD8+ T cells from blood, with Jurkat cell RNA spiked in. Subset: FACS-sorted CD8+CD4-CCR7+CD45RA+ naive T cells. This TCR came from a human donor in good health. Some libraries in this study had Jurkat cell RNA spiked in. The chain's CDR3 is CASSARGVDEQFF. CDR3 in DNA: TGTGCCAGCAGCGCACGGGGGGTTGATGAGCAGTTCTTC.